This entry is about one TCR beta chain. These data come from a study of immune evolution from preneoplasia to lung adenocarcinoma. This CDR3 region has 12 residues. Trimming shortened V by 4 bases and J by 3 bases, and 6 bases separated the two germline ends. Germline values: CDR1 MDHEN, CDR2 SYDVKM. Method: immunoSEQ multiplex PCR; TCRdb's copy keeps in-frame clones and lacks some. This table has under 5,500 clones, more than 70% appearing once. This rearrangement joins TRBV28 to TRBJ1-2; D is ambiguous. This clonotype was sampled from a person aged 55-79 years with lung adenocarcinoma. Source material: FFPE lung adenocarcinoma in situ tissue. CDR3 in DNA: TGTGCCAGCAGTTACACAGACTATGGCTACACCTTC. As protein: CASSYTDYGYTF.